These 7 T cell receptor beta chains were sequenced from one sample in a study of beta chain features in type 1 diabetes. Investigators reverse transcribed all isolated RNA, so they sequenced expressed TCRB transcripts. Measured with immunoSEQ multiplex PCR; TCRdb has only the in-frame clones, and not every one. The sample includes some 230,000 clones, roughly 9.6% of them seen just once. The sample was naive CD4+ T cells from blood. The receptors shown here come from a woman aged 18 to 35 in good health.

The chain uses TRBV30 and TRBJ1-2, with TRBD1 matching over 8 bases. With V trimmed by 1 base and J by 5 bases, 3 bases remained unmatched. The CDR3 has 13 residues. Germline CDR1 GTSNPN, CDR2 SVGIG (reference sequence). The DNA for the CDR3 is TGTGCCTGGAGTGCGGACAGGGAATATGGCTACACCTTC. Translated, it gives CAWSADREYGYTF.

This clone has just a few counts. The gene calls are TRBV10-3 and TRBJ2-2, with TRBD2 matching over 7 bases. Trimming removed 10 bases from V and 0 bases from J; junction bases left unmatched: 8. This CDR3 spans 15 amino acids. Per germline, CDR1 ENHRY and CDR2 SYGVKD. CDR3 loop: CATASGTANTGELFF. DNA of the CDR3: TGTGCCACTGCCAGCGGGACTGCGAACACCGGGGAGCTGTTTTTT.

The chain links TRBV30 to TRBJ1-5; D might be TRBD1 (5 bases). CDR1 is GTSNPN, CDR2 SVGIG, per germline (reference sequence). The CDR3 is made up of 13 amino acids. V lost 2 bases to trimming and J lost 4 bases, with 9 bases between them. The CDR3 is CAWSQGLNQPQHF. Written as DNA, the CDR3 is TGTGCCTGGAGTCAGGGACTTAATCAGCCCCAGCATTTT.

The CDR3 sequence: CASSGAWTGDYGYTF. The DNA of the CDR3 is TGTGCCAGCAGCGGAGCCTGGACAGGGGACTATGGCTACACCTTC. The chain links TRBV9 to TRBJ1-2; 9 bases fit TRBD1. V lost 3 bases and J lost 3; bases outside the gene matches: 6. Germline V gene data show CDR1 as SGDLS and CDR2 as YYNGEE. The CDR3 extends over 15 amino acids.

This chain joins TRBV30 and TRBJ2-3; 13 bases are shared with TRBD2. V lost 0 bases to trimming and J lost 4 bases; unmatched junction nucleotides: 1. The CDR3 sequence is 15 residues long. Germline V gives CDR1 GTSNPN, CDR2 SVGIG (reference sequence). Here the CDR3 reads CAWSVGLAGADTQYF. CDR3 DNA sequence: TGTGCCTGGAGTGTAGGACTAGCGGGAGCAGATACGCAGTATTTT.

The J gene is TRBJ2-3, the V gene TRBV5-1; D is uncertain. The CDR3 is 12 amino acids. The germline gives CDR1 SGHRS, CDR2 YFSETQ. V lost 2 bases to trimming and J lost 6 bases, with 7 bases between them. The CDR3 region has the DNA TGCGCCAGCAGCTTCACTCGGGATACGCAGTATTTT. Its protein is CASSFTRDTQYF.

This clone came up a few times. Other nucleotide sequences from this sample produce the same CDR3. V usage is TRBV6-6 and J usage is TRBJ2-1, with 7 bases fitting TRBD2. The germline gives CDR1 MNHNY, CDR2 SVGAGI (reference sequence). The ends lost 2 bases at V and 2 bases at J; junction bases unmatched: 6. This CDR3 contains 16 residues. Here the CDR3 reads CASSYRREAPYNEQFF. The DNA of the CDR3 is TGTGCCAGCAGTTACAGACGGGAGGCCCCCTACAATGAGCAGTTCTTC.